Below, one T cell receptor (beta chain) is given with its context. The TCR beta CDR3 regions underwent amplification from RNA transcripts. First-round RT-PCR employed HTBI primers, with a second-round multiplex PCR after it. From the multiplex PCR reads, TCRdb called clonotypes with MiXCR, one entry per CDR3 protein. The sample lists about 550,000 distinct CDR3 sequences, less than 40% occurring once. The junction had 8 bases not matched to a gene; V was cut back by 6 bases and J by 3 bases. CDR1 is LNHNV and CDR2 is YYDKDF in the germline V gene (reference sequence). This CDR3 is built from 15 residues. This entry comes from a study of Graves' ophthalmopathy and Graves' hyperthyroidism.

Material: peripheral blood or thyroid tissue (not recorded which). The TCR was taken from an adult man with Graves' hyperthyroidism. J is TRBJ2-3 and V is TRBV15, with 8 bases identical to TRBD2. CDR3 bases: TGTGCCACCAGTGCATACCGGGGGGGGACAGATACGCAGTATTTT. As protein: CATSAYRGGTDTQYF.